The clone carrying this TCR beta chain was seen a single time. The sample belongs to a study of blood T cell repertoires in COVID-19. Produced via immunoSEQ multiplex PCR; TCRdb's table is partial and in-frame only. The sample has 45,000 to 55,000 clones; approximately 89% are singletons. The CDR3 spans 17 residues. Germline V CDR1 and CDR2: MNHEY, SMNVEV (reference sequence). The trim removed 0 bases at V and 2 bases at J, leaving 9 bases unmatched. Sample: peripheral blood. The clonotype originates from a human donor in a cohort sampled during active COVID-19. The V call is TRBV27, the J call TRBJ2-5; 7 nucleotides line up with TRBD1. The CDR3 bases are TGTGCCAGCAGTTTATCGACCCCGAGACAGGGTCAAGAGACCCAGTACTTC. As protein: CASSLSTPRQGQETQYF.